These 22 T cell receptor beta chains were all obtained from the same sample, sequenced in a study of beta chain features in type 1 diabetes. Investigators reverse transcribed all isolated RNA, so they sequenced expressed TCRB transcripts. TCRdb's table, derived via immunoSEQ multiplex PCR, lists solely in-frame clones and lacks some. The data show approximately 400,000 clones, with over 13% seen just once and under 0.02% held by the top ten. Sequenced: naive CD4+ T cells from blood. These receptors originate from a woman aged 18-29 years in good health.

This clone was counted only a few times. This sequence joins TRBV28 and TRBJ2-2; 8 bases map to TRBD1. J was trimmed by 3 bases and V by 4 bases; bases with no gene match: 1. The CDR3 runs 14 residues. The germline CDR1 and CDR2 sequences are MDHEN and SYDVKM. The CDR3 region is CASSSGQDTGELFF. The CDR3 nucleotides are TGTGCCAGCAGTTCGGGACAGGACACCGGGGAGCTGTTTTTT.

This chain uses TRBV7-2 with TRBJ2-7; 11 nucleotides line up with TRBD2. CDR3 length: 13 residues. Unmatched junction bases numbered 5, after V lost 1 base and J lost 12 bases. CDR1 SGHTA and CDR2 FQGNSA come from the germline V gene. The CDR3 DNA reads as TGTGCCAGCAGCTTAGGTCTAGCGGGAGGCCCGTACTTC. Its translation: CASSLGLAGGPYF.

The rearrangement joins TRBV18 to TRBJ2-2; TRBD1 is a possible D gene (5 bases). The CDR3 spans 15 residues. V lost 3 bases, J lost 1 base, and 9 bases lay in between. Germline-derived CDR1 and CDR2 are KGHSH and LQKENI. CDR3 region: CASSPPTVNTGELFF. CDR3 nucleotides: TGTGCCAGCTCACCGCCGACAGTGAACACCGGGGAGCTGTTTTTT.

The chain combines TRBV18 with TRBJ2-1, with 9 bases aligning to TRBD2. This CDR3 contains 15 residues. The V gene end was trimmed by 2 bases and the J gene end by 7 bases; junction bases not matched to a gene: 6. Germline V gene sequence: CDR1 KGHSH, CDR2 LQKENI. The CDR3 is CASSPGIAGVNEQFF. Here the CDR3 DNA reads TGTGCCAGCTCACCAGGGATAGCGGGAGTTAATGAGCAGTTCTTC. Together with reference TRBV18 and TRBJ2-1, the CDR3 gives the full variable domain: NAGVMQNPRHLVRRRGQEARLRCSPMKGHSHVYWYRQLPEEGLKFMVYLQKENIIDESGMPKERFSAEFPKEGPSILRIQQVVRGDSAAYFCASSPGIAGVNEQFFGPGTRLTVL.

V and J are TRBV28 and TRBJ2-6; TRBD2 matches 7 bases. The CDR3 totals 15 residues. The germline gives CDR1 MDHEN, CDR2 SYDVKM. J lost 2 bases, V lost 6 bases, and 4 bases had no gene match. In nucleotides, the CDR3 is TGTGCCAGCAGCTCCGCGGGGGCTGGGGCCAACGTCCTGACTTTC. This codes for CASSSAGAGANVLTF. Complete variable domain (other parts from reference TRBV28 and TRBJ2-6): DVKVTQSSRYLVKRTGEKVFLECVQDMDHENMFWYRQDPGLGLRLIYFSYDVKMKEKGDIPEGYSVSREKKERFSLILESASTNQTSMYLCASSSAGAGANVLTFGAGSRLTVL.

The chain links TRBV27 to TRBJ2-7; TRBD2 agrees at 8 bases. With V trimmed by 6 bases and J by 0 bases, 4 bases remained unmatched. The CDR3 contains 14 residues. From germline, CDR1 is MNHEY and CDR2 SMNVEV (reference sequence). The CDR3 protein is CASRSGRISYEQYF. The CDR3 coding sequence is TGTGCCAGCAGAAGCGGGAGAATCTCCTACGAGCAGTACTTC.

This clone was found a few times. This sequence joins TRBV7-9 and TRBJ2-1; possible D gene TRBD1, 6 bases. V lost 4 bases, J lost 8 bases, and 15 bases lay in between. This CDR3 is 14 amino acids long. The V gene's germline CDR1 is SEHNR and CDR2 FQNEAQ (reference sequence). This CDR3 is CASSSIGQSHEQFF. The CDR3 DNA reads TGTGCCAGCAGCTCGATCGGACAGTCCCATGAGCAGTTCTTC.

The genes are TRBV4-2 and TRBJ1-5; the D gene is possibly TRBD1 (5 bases). In germline, CDR1 is LGHNA, CDR2 YNFKEQ. The CDR3 spans 17 residues. Deletions cut 2 bases from V and 0 bases from J, with 14 bases between. This chain's CDR3 is CASSQSGGRDSNQPQHF. The CDR3 DNA follows: TGTGCCAGCAGCCAATCTGGGGGGAGAGATAGCAATCAGCCCCAGCATTTT.

The rearrangement uses TRBV7-2 and TRBJ2-7, with 8 bases matching TRBD2. Germline V gives CDR1 SGHTA, CDR2 FQGNSA. The CDR3 consists of 14 residues. The junction had 9 bases not matched to a gene; V was cut back by 7 bases and J by 4 bases. CDR3 amino acids: CASTAGGPKYEQYF. Here the CDR3 DNA reads TGTGCCAGCACCGCGGGAGGCCCAAAATACGAGCAGTACTTC.

The V gene is TRBV28, the J gene TRBJ1-2; D gene uncertain. Germline V gene data show CDR1 as MDHEN and CDR2 as SYDVKM. The ends were cut back, 1 base at V and 5 bases at J, with 26 bases in the middle. CDR3 length equals 19 residues. The CDR3 nucleotides are TGTGCCAGCAGTTTATTTGTGGGGAACCGACGGGCCTCGGGGTATGGCTACACCTTC. As protein: CASSLFVGNRRASGYGYTF.

The chain uses TRBV25-1 and TRBJ1-2; 8 nucleotides agree with TRBD1. The CDR3 consists of 13 residues. V was pared by 8 bases and J by 6 bases, with 8 bases of the junction left unmatched. Germline V lookup: CDR1 MGHDK, CDR2 SYGVNS. The CDR3 loop reads CASRTLQGDGYTF. CDR3 nucleotide sequence: TGTGCCAGCCGGACATTACAGGGGGATGGCTACACCTTC.

The rearrangement links TRBV2 to TRBJ2-3; TRBD2 matches 9 bases. Trimming cost V 4 bases and J 2 bases; bases outside gene matches: 4. Germline CDR1 is SNHLY and CDR2 is FYNNEI. The CDR3 has 15 residues. The CDR3 region has the DNA TGTGCCAGCAGTGCCCCTAGCGGGATCACAGATACGCAGTATTTT. This encodes CASSAPSGITDTQYF.

This clone was found a few times. Other DNA sequences in the same sample also yield this CDR3. The chain combines TRBV30 with TRBJ2-7; a possible D gene is TRBD2 (5 bases). CDR3 size: 12 residues. Germline loops: CDR1 GTSNPN, CDR2 SVGIG (reference sequence). V dropped 1 base and J dropped 3 bases, with 7 bases sitting between them. This CDR3 reads CAWSAAGYEQYF. CDR3 nucleotide sequence: TGTGCCTGGAGTGCCGCGGGCTACGAGCAGTACTTC.

This sequence joins TRBV15 and TRBJ2-1; the match to TRBD2 covers 7 bases. V was pared by 9 bases and J by 6 bases, with 8 bases of the junction left unmatched. The CDR3 consists of 13 residues. Germline V gene data show CDR1 as LNHNV and CDR2 as YYDKDF (reference sequence). Written as DNA, the CDR3 is TGTGCCACGAGCGGGACTCGACGCAATGAGCAGTTCTTC. As protein: CATSGTRRNEQFF.

The chain links TRBV29-1 to TRBJ2-5; 9 bases match TRBD2. The CDR3 extends over 17 amino acids. Trimming cost V 6 bases and J 2 bases; bases outside gene matches: 16. The germline CDR1 and CDR2 sequences are SQVTM and ANQGSEA. The CDR3 DNA sequence: TGCAGCGTCAAAAAGTACATTATGACTAGCGGTCAAGAGACCCAGTACTTC. Residues: CSVKKYIMTSGQETQYF.

There are a few counts of this clone. The chain recombines TRBV19 with TRBJ2-3, with D perhaps matching TRBD2 (5 bases). V was cut by 3 bases and J by 2 bases, with 12 bases left in between. This CDR3 is 15 amino acids long. Germline CDR1 and CDR2: LNHDA and SQIVND (reference sequence). CDR3 residues: CASSINRGYTDTQYF. CDR3 in DNA: TGTGCCAGTAGTATTAACCGCGGGTACACAGATACGCAGTATTTT.

This clone turned up a few times. The chain couples TRBV28 to TRBJ1-2; TRBD1 might be the D (5 bases). Trimming cost V 6 bases and J 3 bases, with 17 bases left between them. CDR1 and CDR2 from the germline V gene are MDHEN and SYDVKM. The CDR3 has 15 amino acids. CDR3 coding DNA: TGTGCCAGCAGCCTGGGCAGGGCTCCCGACTATGGCTACACCTTC. Translated: CASSLGRAPDYGYTF.

This clone came up a few times. CDR3 protein: CASSIRDSGANVLTF. CDR3 nucleotide sequence: TGTGCCAGTAGTATACGGGACTCTGGGGCCAACGTCCTGACTTTC. The chain links TRBV19 to TRBJ2-6, with D perhaps TRBD2 (5 bases). Per the germline V gene, CDR1 is LNHDA and CDR2 is SQIVND (reference sequence). V gave up 2 bases and J gave up 0 bases, with 5 bases separating them. This CDR3 spans 15 amino acids. Drawing the rest from reference TRBV19 and TRBJ2-6, the complete variable domain is DGGITQSPKYLFRKEGQNVTLSCEQNLNHDAMYWYRQDPGQGLRLIYYSQIVNDFQKGDIAEGYSVSREKKESFPLTVTSAQKNPTAFYLCASSIRDSGANVLTFGAGSRLTVL.

This clone has only a few counts. The J gene is TRBJ2-7, the V gene TRBV27; possibly TRBD2 for D (6 bases). With 3 bases removed from V and 2 bases from J, the gap between germline ends came to 14 bases. Germline CDR1 is MNHEY and CDR2 is SMNVEV (reference sequence). This CDR3 is built from 15 residues. DNA of the CDR3: TGTGCCAGCAGTTTCCGGGGGATGGAAACCTACGAGCAGTACTTC. As protein: CASSFRGMETYEQYF.

The CDR3 reads CASSRLLARQETQYF. As DNA, the CDR3 is TGTGCCAGCAGCCGACTACTAGCCAGGCAAGAGACCCAGTACTTC. This chain joins TRBV4-2 and TRBJ2-5, with D possibly matching TRBD2 (6 bases). Trimming removed 4 bases from V and 2 bases from J, with 14 bases in between. This CDR3 has 15 amino acids. Germline V gene data show CDR1 as LGHNA and CDR2 as YNFKEQ.

The genes are TRBV5-4 and TRBJ2-5, with 9 bases fitting TRBD2. With V trimmed by 0 bases and J by 4 bases, 7 bases remained unmatched. CDR1 SGHNT and CDR2 YYREEE come from the germline V gene (reference sequence). This CDR3 spans 16 amino acids. The CDR3 loop is CASSLDGLARLETQYF. CDR3 DNA: TGTGCCAGCAGCTTGGATGGACTAGCGAGGTTAGAGACCCAGTACTTC.

This chain's CDR3 is CASSSGASGTITDTQYF. The CDR3 bases are TGCGCCAGCAGCTCGGGGGCTAGCGGGACAATTACAGATACGCAGTATTTT. This sequence joins TRBV5-1 and TRBJ2-3, with 9 bases that match TRBD2. V dropped 3 bases and J dropped 3; count of bases not matched to a gene: 11. There are 17 residues in the CDR3. Germline CDR1 is SGHRS and CDR2 is YFSETQ.